This passage covers 19 T cell receptor beta chains from one sample sequenced in a study of cytomegalovirus exposure and HLA in healthy donors. The PCR had 60 Vbeta and 13 Jbeta primers. Assay: immunoSEQ multiplex PCR; the TCRdb copy retains only in-frame clones and omits some. Altogether roughly 120,000 clones are present, roughly 80% being singletons, with the ten largest covering roughly 23%. Specimen: PBMCs. The receptor source for this set is a young man in good health and CMV-seropositive.

The CDR3 loop reads CASSPLGPGNTDTQYF. CDR3 DNA: TGCGCCAGCAGCCCACTGGGGCCAGGGAACACAGATACGCAGTATTTT. This chain connects TRBV5-1 to TRBJ2-3; D may be TRBD1 (5 bases). Germline values: CDR1 SGHRS, CDR2 YFSETQ. The CDR3 contains 16 residues. Between the trimmed V and J ends, which lost 4 bases and 2 bases, there was a span of 17 bases.

V and J are TRBV5-1 and TRBJ1-2; no firm D call. Deletions cut 4 bases from V and 2 bases from J, with 9 bases between. CDR1 SGHRS and CDR2 YFSETQ come from the germline V gene. The CDR3 is 13 residues long. CDR3 sequence (DNA): TGCGCCAGCAGCCCCAGGTCCAACTATGGCTACACCTTC. Its protein is CASSPRSNYGYTF.

This chain links TRBV13 with TRBJ2-1; 11 bases map to TRBD2. The CDR3 is made up of 17 amino acids. Germline V gene sequence: CDR1 PRHDT, CDR2 FYEKMQ (reference sequence). J lost 4 bases, V lost 0 bases, and 5 bases had no gene match. The CDR3 here is CASSLGTSGGPYNEQFF. DNA for the CDR3: TGTGCCAGCAGCTTAGGCACTAGCGGGGGCCCATACAATGAGCAGTTCTTC. The variable domain in full, with the rest retrieved from reference TRBV13 and TRBJ2-1, is AAGVIQSPRHLIKEKRETATLKCYPIPRHDTVYWYQQGPGQDPQFLISFYEKMQSDKGSIPDRFSAQQFSDYHSELNMSSLELGDSALYFCASSLGTSGGPYNEQFFGPGTRLTVL.

The gene calls are TRBV4-2 and TRBJ2-7; the match to TRBD2 covers 8 bases. The CDR3 has 16 residues. Trimming took 1 base from V and 4 from J; bases not matched to a gene: 9. The germline V gene has CDR1 LGHNA and CDR2 YNFKEQ. CDR3 protein: CASSQGISGAPYEQYF. CDR3 in DNA: TGTGCCAGCAGCCAAGGGATTAGCGGGGCCCCTTACGAGCAGTACTTC.

The gene calls are TRBV2 and TRBJ2-7; D perhaps matches TRBD1 (6 bases). This CDR3 is 12 amino acids long. Deletions cut 5 bases from V and 5 bases from J, with 10 bases between. Germline assignment: CDR1 SNHLY and CDR2 FYNNEI. CDR3 sequence: CASSNRAHEQYF. The DNA of the CDR3 is TGTGCCAGCAGTAACAGGGCCCACGAGCAGTACTTC.

The rearrangement joins TRBV6-5 to TRBJ1-2, with a weak D call TRBD1 (5 bases). Germline-derived CDR1 and CDR2 are MNHEY and SVGAGI. Trimming cost V 2 bases and J 3 bases, with 13 bases left between them. The length of the CDR3 is 15 residues. CDR3 sequence (DNA): TGTGCCAGCAGTTACGGCGCGGGGCCCGACTATGGCTACACCTTC. As protein: CASSYGAGPDYGYTF.

A remark on this clone: A junction boundary mismatches the germline segment, possibly from a read error. V gene TRBV7-2 combines with J gene TRBJ1-5; D not resolved. This CDR3 contains 14 residues. Germline V gives CDR1 SGHTA, CDR2 FQGNSA. For the CDR3, the DNA is TGTGCCAGCAGCCCTAGGCCTAGCGATCAGCCCCAGCATTTT. Amino acid sequence: CASSPRPSDQPQHF.

Regarding this clone: One end of the junction varies from germline; a read error may be responsible. This sequence joins TRBV7-9 and TRBJ2-1; D gene ambiguous. CDR3 length: 14 residues. CDR1 is SEHNR, CDR2 FQNEAQ, per germline (reference sequence). This chain's CDR3 is CSSSLVAIYNEQFF. In DNA form, the CDR3 reads TGTTCCAGCAGCTTAGTGGCCATCTACAATGAGCAGTTCTTC.

Note on this clone: At one boundary the junction diverges from the germline segment, which might be a read error. The chain is built from TRBV7-9 and TRBJ1-1, with D possibly TRBD1 on 6 matching bases. This CDR3 contains 13 residues. CDR1 is SEHNR, CDR2 FQNEAQ, per germline (reference sequence). CDR3 loop: CSSSRQVNTEAFF. CDR3 DNA: TGTTCCAGCAGCAGACAGGTGAACACTGAAGCTTTCTTT.

The chain links TRBV21-1 to TRBJ1-2; the table's D call of TRBD1 was not tested on the DNA. TRBV21-1 is a documented pseudogene. The CDR3 extends over 16 amino acids. The CDR3 DNA is TGTGCCAGCAGCAAGGGGTGGACAGTTCTCTTCTATGGCTACACCTTC. This codes for CASSKGWTVLFYGYTF.

The gene calls are TRBV25-1 and TRBJ2-7, with 8 bases aligning to TRBD1. Germline V lookup: CDR1 MGHDK, CDR2 SYGVNS. The CDR3 is made up of 16 amino acids. Unmatched junction bases numbered 7, after V lost 3 bases and J lost 0 bases. The CDR3 DNA follows: TGTGCCAGCAGTGACCCAGGACAGGGAAGCTCCTACGAGCAGTACTTC. This translates into CASSDPGQGSSYEQYF.

The chain recombines TRBV29-1 with TRBJ2-1; D remains ambiguous. Looked up from germline, CDR1 is SQVTM and CDR2 is ANQGSEA. The CDR3 totals 13 residues. The V and J ends lost 7 bases and 0 bases respectively, with 10 bases between them. The CDR3 nucleotides read TGCAGCGGTCATCTCAGCTCCTACAATGAGCAGTTCTTC. Its protein product is CSGHLSSYNEQFF.

The chain combines TRBV7-3 with TRBJ2-2; the D gene is possibly TRBD1 (6 bases). The germline V and J ends were trimmed by 1 base and 3 bases, with 15 bases remaining between them. This CDR3 spans 17 amino acids. Looked up from germline, CDR1 is SGHTA and CDR2 is FQGTGA. The CDR3 here is CASSLMGAVGDTGELFF. Here the CDR3 DNA reads TGTGCCAGCAGCTTAATGGGGGCGGTAGGGGACACCGGGGAGCTGTTTTTT.

This chain joins TRBV6-5 and TRBJ2-3, with 8 bases fitting TRBD2. This CDR3 spans 14 amino acids. Germline CDR1 reads MNHEY; CDR2 reads SVGAGI. The J segment lost 4 bases and the V segment lost 8 bases, leaving 8 bases of the junction unmatched. For the CDR3, the DNA is TGTGCCAGCTATCACCGGGAGGGATCAGATACGCAGTATTTT. Residues: CASYHREGSDTQYF.

The genes are TRBV11-2 and TRBJ2-1; D perhaps matches TRBD2 (5 bases). This CDR3 is 13 amino acids long. CDR1 is SGHAT and CDR2 is FQNNGV in the germline V gene. V lost 0 bases, J lost 6 bases, and 6 bases lay in between. In DNA, the CDR3 is TGTGCCAGCAGCTTAGACGGGGTCAATGAGCAGTTCTTC. Translating gives CASSLDGVNEQFF.

This clone was seen a single time. The chain couples TRBV19 to TRBJ2-7, with D perhaps TRBD1 (6 bases). V lost 5 bases, J lost 4 bases, and 21 bases lay in between. This CDR3 is 16 amino acids long. The germline gives CDR1 LNHDA, CDR2 SQIVND (reference sequence). The CDR3 region has the DNA TGTGCCAGTAGTTCGGGGACAAGTCGTTCGGGATACGAGCAGTACTTC. Amino acids: CASSSGTSRSGYEQYF. The whole variable domain, remainder taken from reference TRBV19 and TRBJ2-7, is DGGITQSPKYLFRKEGQNVTLSCEQNLNHDAMYWYRQDPGQGLRLIYYSQIVNDFQKGDIAEGYSVSREKKESFPLTVTSAQKNPTAFYLCASSSGTSRSGYEQYFGPGTRLTVT.

The chain couples TRBV4-1 to TRBJ1-6; D unclear. Trimming took off 6 bases at V and 7 bases at J, with 16 bases between the two ends. This CDR3 has 15 amino acids. The germline CDR1 and CDR2 sequences are MGHRA and YSYEKL. CDR3 protein: CASRPVGSRNSPLHF. CDR3 sequence (DNA): TGCGCCAGCAGGCCCGTCGGGTCCAGAAATTCACCCCTCCACTTT.

CDR3 residues: CASSSARGSTDTQYF. The CDR3 nucleotides read TGTGCCAGCAGTTCGGCGCGGGGGTCCACAGATACGCAGTATTTT. The V gene is TRBV6-5, the J gene TRBJ2-3; 7 nucleotides match TRBD2. The CDR3 is made up of 15 amino acids. Per the germline V gene, CDR1 is MNHEY and CDR2 is SVGAGI. With 4 bases clipped from V and 2 bases from J, the junction kept 6 bases outside the gene matches.

The chain employs TRBV5-6 and TRBJ1-1; no clear D. This CDR3 comprises 13 residues. The germline gives CDR1 SGHDT, CDR2 YYEEEE. V lost 1 base and J 4 bases, leaving 8 bases between the germline ends. The CDR3 loop reads CASSLKEATEAFF. The CDR3 coding sequence is TGTGCCAGCAGCTTGAAAGAGGCCACTGAAGCTTTCTTT.